These 5 T cell receptor beta chains share one sample of origin, sequenced in a study of blood T cell repertoires in COVID-19. The protocol was immunoSEQ multiplex PCR, while the TCRdb copy is restricted to in-frame clones and leaves out a portion. The sample includes approximately 70,000 clones, 88% of them seen just once. The sequenced material came from peripheral blood. The receptor source for this set is a woman aged 55-69 years with acute or convalescent COVID-19.

The rearrangement links TRBV19 to TRBJ1-3; D possibly corresponds to TRBD1 (5 bases). The CDR3 spans 15 residues. V shed 3 bases and J shed 0 bases, with 9 bases lying between them. Per germline, CDR1 LNHDA and CDR2 SQIVND (reference sequence). CDR3 nucleotides: TGTGCCAGTAGTATCCAGGGTCGCTCTGGAAACACCATATATTTT. Translation gives CASSIQGRSGNTIYF.

This chain connects TRBV4-2 to TRBJ2-1; 11 bases fit TRBD2. The CDR3 loop spans 17 amino acids. The germline V gene has CDR1 LGHNA and CDR2 YNFKEQ. J lost 0 bases, V lost 1 base, and 2 bases had no gene match. The CDR3 loop is CASSQVTSGSSYNEQFF. The CDR3 DNA is TGTGCCAGCAGCCAAGTAACTAGCGGGAGCTCCTACAATGAGCAGTTCTTC.

The CDR3 here is CASTPRYTGELFF. In nucleotides, the CDR3 is TGTGCCTCGACTCCTCGGTACACCGGGGAGCTGTTTTTT. This chain joins TRBV2 and TRBJ2-2; D gene uncertain. The CDR3 consists of 13 residues. V lost 11 bases and J lost 3, with 13 bases in between. CDR1 and CDR2 from the germline V gene are SNHLY and FYNNEI.

V usage is TRBV6-5 and J usage is TRBJ1-4; no clear D gene. Trimming pared 2 bases from V and 8 bases from J, leaving 12 bases between. Germline CDR1 and CDR2: MNHEY and SVGAGI. There are 14 residues in the CDR3. CDR3 protein: CASSYAFSGEKLFF. The CDR3 nucleotides read TGTGCCAGCAGTTACGCATTTAGCGGGGAAAAACTGTTTTTT.

In regard to this clone: This same CDR3 is encoded by further DNA sequences in the sample. The chain uses TRBV11-3 and TRBJ1-1; 9 bases line up with TRBD1. The CDR3 consists of 14 residues. Germline values: CDR1 SGHNT, CDR2 YENEEA. Trimming cost V 3 bases and J 4 bases; bases outside gene matches: 3. The chain's CDR3 is CASSLGQGSTEAFF. DNA for the CDR3: TGTGCCAGCAGCTTGGGACAGGGTTCCACTGAAGCTTTCTTT.